Following are 22 T cell receptor beta chains from one sample sequenced in a study of CD8+ T cells in alopecia areata. Reverse transcribed after extraction, RNA yielded cDNA as the sequencing template. The repertoire was sequenced with immunoSEQ multiplex PCR; TCRdb's copy has only in-frame clones and lacks some. The repertoire consists of about 3,200 clones, none detected only once. Sequenced input: lesional skin. The receptors were gathered from a C3H/HeJ mouse with alopecia areata. The strain's MHC: H2-k.

By sample share, this clone is large. Genes and germline come from the mouse. The CDR3 end is not reached by the read, which stops 4 residues before it; the germline J gene fills it in. Other DNA sequences in the sample encode the same CDR3. The J gene is TRBJ1-1, the V gene TRBV31; the match to TRBD1 covers 10 bases. CDR1 and CDR2 from the germline V gene are GKSSPN and SITVG. V gave up 1 base and J gave up 0 bases; unmatched junction bases: 5. This CDR3 spans 16 amino acids. Partial CDR3 DNA: TGTGCCTGGAGTCGGGACAGGGGTGTTGCAAACACA. This gives the protein CAWSRDRGVANT. In full, the CDR3 is CAWSRDRGVANTEVFF.

This clone was counted at least ten times. Mouse gene names apply. The read gets to within 4 residues of the CDR3 end, and the germline J gene fills in the rest. The chain is built from TRBV13-2 and TRBJ2-5; no firm D call. The CDR3 loop spans 14 amino acids. Deletions cut 0 bases from V and 0 bases from J, with 5 bases between. Per the germline V gene, CDR1 is NNHNN and CDR2 is SYGAGS (reference sequence). The CDR3 sequence: CASGDVQNQDTQYF. The sequenced part of the CDR3 DNA is TGTGCCAGCGGTGATGTGCAGAACCAAGAC.

Comments on this clone: Mouse gene names apply. The CDR3 end is not reached by the read, which stops 4 residues before it; the germline J gene fills it in. The chain employs TRBV20 and TRBJ1-2; no definite D call. Germline CDR1 is GFQATS and CDR2 is STVNSAI. The ends were cut back, 2 bases at V and 0 bases at J, with 7 bases in the middle. The CDR3 has 13 residues. The part of the CDR3 DNA that was read is TGTGGTGCTAGGTCGCAGGCAAACTCC. Protein sequence: CGARSQANS. In full, the CDR3 is CGARSQANSDYTF.

This clone was counted at least ten times. Genes and germline are mouse. Sequencing ends 4 residues short of the CDR3 end; the germline J gene provides the rest. The chain couples TRBV13-2 to TRBJ2-2; 7 bases fit TRBD2. CDR3 length: 16 amino acids. Trimming removed 5 bases from V and 0 bases from J; junction bases left unmatched: 7. Germline values: CDR1 NNHNN, CDR2 SYGAGS (reference sequence). Incomplete CDR3 DNA: TGTGCCAGCGGGGCCGCTGGGGGAGCAAACACCGGG. Amino acids: CASGAAGGANTG. The full-length CDR3 reads as CASGAAGGANTGQLYF.

This clone is deemed large. Mouse gene names apply. The read terminates 4 residues before the CDR3 end, so the remaining end is supplied by the germline J gene. V and J are TRBV13-3 and TRBJ2-4; the D is unclear. The CDR3 extends over 14 amino acids. From germline, CDR1 is NNHDY and CDR2 SYVADS. V lost 4 bases to trimming and J lost 1 base, with 10 bases between them. Incomplete CDR3 DNA: TGTGCCAGCAGTCCGTCGAAGGGTCAAAAC. Its protein product is CASSPSKGQN. The full CDR3 protein is CASSPSKGQNTLYF.

This clone was observed many times. These gene names are mouse names. The read is 4 residues too short to cover the CDR3 end, so that end is filled in from the germline J gene. The chain uses TRBV5 and TRBJ2-4; D might be TRBD1 (5 bases). V was pared by 1 base and J by 2 bases, with 10 bases between. Germline CDR1 and CDR2: LGHNA and YNLKQL (reference sequence). This CDR3 is built from 15 residues. The DNA read from the CDR3 is TGTGCCAGCAGCCAAGTATCGGACAATCAAAAC. Amino acids: CASSQVSDNQN. The CDR3 in full is CASSQVSDNQNTLYF.

With regard to this clone: Each gene name is a mouse one. The read ends 4 residues shy of where the CDR3 ends; the end is completed using the germline J gene. The V call is TRBV26, the J call TRBJ1-1, with D possibly TRBD1 on 5 matching bases. Per the germline V gene, CDR1 is KGHPV and CDR2 is FQNQEV (reference sequence). The length of the CDR3 is 13 residues. The CDR3 bases that were read are TGTGCCAGCAGTTGGAAGAGGGGAGCA. Amino acid sequence: CASSWKRGA. In full, the CDR3 is CASSWKRGAEVFF.

This clone has ten or more counts. Germline and genes here are mouse. The CDR3 end is not reached by the read, which stops 4 residues before it; the germline J gene fills it in. V usage is TRBV1 and J usage is TRBJ1-4, with D maybe TRBD1 (5 bases). The CDR3 totals 15 residues. V was trimmed by 0 bases and J by 6 bases, leaving 11 bases between them. In germline, CDR1 is NSQYPW, CDR2 LRSPGD (reference sequence). CDR3 DNA, as far as it was read: TGCACCTGCAGTGCAGATGGGGGATTGGACGAA. This codes for CTCSADGGLDE. The complete CDR3 protein is CTCSADGGLDERLFF. Variable domain in full (rest from reference TRBV1 and TRBJ1-4): VTLLEQNPRWRLVPRGQAVNLRCILKNSQYPWMSWYQQDLQKQLQWLFTLRSPGDKEVKSLPGADYLATRVTDTELRLQVANMSQGRTLYCTCSADGGLDERLFFGHGTKLSVL.

Points on this clone: Genes and germline come from the mouse. The sequenced part of the CDR3 DNA is TGTGCCAGCAGTATATGGGGGGGAAACACA. Translating it yields CASSIWGGNT. The CDR3 reads in full as CASSIWGGNTEVFF. The chain combines TRBV13-1 with TRBJ1-1, with D possibly being TRBD1 (5 bases). Sequencing ends 4 residues short of the CDR3 end; the germline J gene provides the rest. CDR3 length: 14 residues. V gave up 4 bases and J gave up 1 base, with 11 bases separating them. From germline, CDR1 is NSHNY and CDR2 SYGAGN.

This clone was found many times. The gene symbols are mouse symbols. The CDR3 goes on 4 residues after the read ends, and that part is filled in from the germline J gene. The chain recombines TRBV17 with TRBJ2-1; 9 bases align to TRBD2. The CDR3 runs 17 residues. Germline V gives CDR1 MNHDT, CDR2 YYDKIL. Unmatched junction bases numbered 6, after V lost 2 bases and J lost 1 base. The CDR3 DNA, read in part, is TGTGCTAGCAGTAGAAGTTTGGGGGGGCGAAACTATGCT. Translated, it gives CASSRSLGGRNYA. The whole CDR3 protein is CASSRSLGGRNYAEQFF.

This clone was detected ten times or more. TCRdb's protein and the translated DNA diverge at residue 10; the protein reported here is the translation of the DNA. Gene names denote mouse genes. The CDR3 is cut off 3 residues early in the read; its end comes from the germline J gene. This chain links TRBV13-2 with TRBJ1-6, with D possibly being TRBD1 (6 bases). TRBJ1-6 is marked as an open reading frame, function uncertain. V dropped 9 bases and J dropped 0 bases, with 7 bases sitting between them. There are 13 residues in the CDR3. The germline CDR1 and CDR2 sequences are NNHNN and SYGAGS (reference sequence). The chain's CDR3 is CAIQGSYNSPLYF. The sequenced CDR3 bases are TGTGCCATACAGGGTTCCTATAATTCGCCC.

This clone was seen ten or more times. Gene names are the mouse ones. The read ends 4 residues shy of where the CDR3 ends; the end is completed using the germline J gene. The genes are TRBV14 and TRBJ1-1, with 9 nucleotides matching TRBD1. CDR1 is SGHDT, CDR2 FRDEAV, per germline. The CDR3 is 12 residues long. The CDR3 reads CASSLGQGEVFF. The DNA read from the CDR3 is TGTGCCAGCAGCCTGGGACAGGGA.

In its sample, this clone was seen many times. Gene and germline names: mouse. The read terminates 4 residues before the CDR3 end, so the remaining end is supplied by the germline J gene. The rearrangement joins TRBV29 to TRBJ2-5; 9 bases agree with TRBD2. The CDR3 length is 13 residues. CDR1 is MSHET and CDR2 is SYDVDS in the germline V gene. The sequenced CDR3 bases are TGTGCTAGCAGAAACTGGGGGGAAGAC. It specifies CASRNWGED. The entire CDR3 protein reads CASRNWGEDTQYF. Full variable domain (remainder filled in from reference TRBV29 and TRBJ2-5): DMKVTQMPRYLIKRMGENVLLECGQDMSHETMYWYRQDPGLGLQLIYISYDVDSNSEGDIPKGYRVSRKKREHFSLILDSAKTNQTSVYFCASRNWGEDTQYFGPGTRLLVL.

This clone was seen at least ten times. The gene names given are mouse names. Coverage ceases 4 residues before the CDR3 finishes, and the germline J gene fills in the end. The V call is TRBV29, the J call TRBJ2-1; the match to TRBD2 covers 10 bases. Germline assignment: CDR1 MSHET and CDR2 SYDVDS. The V and J ends lost 4 bases and 5 bases, in that order; junction bases with no gene match: 5. The CDR3 sequence is 15 residues long. The DNA read from the CDR3 is TGTGCTAGCAGTTCGACTGGGGGGATGGATGCT. Translated, it gives CASSSTGGMDA. The CDR3 in its entirety is CASSSTGGMDAEQFF.

In its sample, this clone was seen many times. Gene names refer to mouse genes. The read stops 4 residues short of the end of the CDR3; the missing end is completed from the germline J gene. The chain has TRBV5 and TRBJ2-3; 7 positions match TRBD2. Per the germline V gene, CDR1 is LGHNA and CDR2 is YNLKQL (reference sequence). This CDR3 has 17 residues. The V and J ends lost 0 bases and 0 bases, in that order; junction bases with no gene match: 6. The sequenced CDR3 bases are TGTGCCAGCAGCCAAGAAAGAGTCTGGGGGAGTGCAGAA. Its translation: CASSQERVWGSAE. The entire CDR3 is CASSQERVWGSAETLYF.

There are a few counts of this clone. Genes and germline come from the mouse. The DNA ends 4 residues before the CDR3 does, and the rest of the CDR3 is filled in from the germline J gene. V and J are TRBV2 and TRBJ2-3; TRBD1 is a possible D gene (5 bases). Germline V lookup: CDR1 LGHNA, CDR2 YSYQKL. The CDR3 is made up of 14 amino acids. V lost 3 bases and J 0 bases, leaving 7 bases between the germline ends. The CDR3 bases that were read are TGTGCCAGCAGCCACAGGGATAGTGCAGAA. Its protein product is CASSHRDSAE. The complete CDR3 sequence is CASSHRDSAETLYF.

This clone was seen many times. Germline and genes here are mouse. The CDR3 extends 4 residues past the end of the read, so its final part is completed from the germline J gene. The gene calls are TRBV19 and TRBJ1-4; 8 bases agree with TRBD1. The J segment lost 4 bases and the V segment lost 3 bases, leaving 2 bases of the junction unmatched. Looked up from germline, CDR1 is FNHDT and CDR2 is SITEND (reference sequence). The length of the CDR3 is 14 residues. Partial CDR3 DNA: TGTGCCAGCAGTACGGACAGGGTCAACGAA. Translation gives CASSTDRVNE. The CDR3 as a whole reads CASSTDRVNERLFF. The complete variable domain, with remaining parts taken from reference TRBV19 and TRBJ1-4, reads GGIITQTPKFLIGQEGQKLTLKCQQNFNHDTMYWYRQDSGKGLRLIYYSITENDLQKGDLSEGYDASREKKSSFSLTVTSAQKNEMAVFLCASSTDRVNERLFFGHGTKLSVL.

This clone is termed medium-sized. Genes and germline come from the mouse. The CDR3 end lies 4 residues beyond the end of the read and is filled in from the germline J gene. This chain connects TRBV17 to TRBJ2-1, with TRBD1 matching over 7 bases. Germline-derived CDR1 and CDR2 are MNHDT and YYDKIL. This CDR3 is 15 amino acids long. Trimming cost V 0 bases and J 3 bases; bases outside gene matches: 2. CDR3 DNA, as far as it was read: TGTGCTAGCAGTAGAGATGGGACAGTCTATGCT. This codes for CASSRDGTVYA. The entire CDR3 reads CASSRDGTVYAEQFF.

At least ten counts were recorded for this clone. The gene names here belong to mouse. The read terminates 4 residues before the CDR3 end, so the remaining end is supplied by the germline J gene. V usage is TRBV26 and J usage is TRBJ2-2; TRBD1 matches at 7 bases. CDR3 length equals 12 residues. CDR1 is KGHPV, CDR2 FQNQEV, per germline (reference sequence). Unmatched junction bases numbered 0, after V lost 9 bases and J lost 2 bases. The CDR3: CARQGNTGQLYF. The CDR3 DNA, read in part, is TGTGCCAGACAGGGGAACACCGGG. Supplemented by reference TRBV26 and TRBJ2-2, the full variable domain reads NSKVIQTPRYLVKGQGQKAKMRCIPEKGHPVVFWYQQNKNNEFKFLINFQNQEVLQQIDMTEKRFSAECPSNSPCSLEIQSSEAGDSALYLCARQGNTGQLYFGEGSKLTVL.

This clone was recorded many times. Gene names and germline refer to mouse. The read halts 4 residues ahead of the CDR3 end, with the missing end drawn from the germline J gene. The chain joins TRBV17 to TRBJ2-5; the match to TRBD2 covers 9 bases. CDR1 is MNHDT and CDR2 is YYDKIL in the germline V gene. The CDR3 is made up of 15 amino acids. CDR3 region: CASSSLGGLEDTQYF. The part of the CDR3 DNA that was read is TGTGCTAGCAGTAGTTTGGGGGGGCTCGAAGAC.

This clone was counted many times. The genes and germline here are from mouse. The read ends 4 residues before the CDR3 terminus; that terminus is restored from the germline J gene. The same CDR3 arises from other DNA sequences in this sample as well. The rearrangement uses TRBV31 and TRBJ1-1; 7 bases line up with TRBD1. Germline assignment: CDR1 GKSSPN and CDR2 SITVG. This CDR3 has 14 residues. J lost 0 bases, V lost 1 base, and 2 bases had no gene match. CDR3 in amino acids: CAWSRDSANTEVFF. CDR3 bases read: TGTGCCTGGAGTCGGGACAGTGCAAACACA.

This clone was observed at least ten times. The genes are named according to mouse. The read ends 4 residues before the CDR3 terminus; that terminus is restored from the germline J gene. The rearrangement links TRBV29 to TRBJ1-4; TRBD1 aligns across 7 bases. Germline CDR1 MSHET, CDR2 SYDVDS. This CDR3 contains 17 residues. V trimming: 0 bases; J trimming: 0 bases; junction bases outside the gene matches: 4. Here the CDR3 reads CASSLSPTGVSNERLFF. The CDR3 bases that were read are TGTGCTAGCAGTTTATCTCCTACAGGGGTTTCCAACGAA.